This T cell receptor beta chain was documented in a study of T-cell memory formation after mild COVID-19. Per the germline V gene, CDR1 is SGHRS and CDR2 is YFSETQ. Trimming removed 2 bases at V and 2 bases at J, with 14 bases between. This CDR3 contains 15 residues. This clonotype was observed at least ten times. Its antigen is not identified. 5'RACE primed at constant segments yielded TCR alpha and TCR beta cDNA libraries bearing sample barcodes and UMIs. TCRdb recomputed calls from the 5' RACE reads with MiXCR, one row per CDR3 protein. The profile covers roughly 110,000 distinct CDR3 sequences, with over 15% appearing a single time and around 28% taken by the ten largest. Points from the study as a whole: CD4/CD8 balance characterized clones contracting day 15 to 85, and CD4+ skew characterized later expanders.

The TCR sequence derives from an adult woman who had mild COVID-19 (a few samples of this study predate the infection). Cell type and time point are not known. Source material: PBMCs or a T cell subset sorted from them (not recorded which). This chain links TRBV5-1 with TRBJ2-7, with D tentatively TRBD1 (6 bases). CDR3 coding DNA: TGCGCCAGCAGCTTAACCGGGACACCAACCTACGAGCAGTACTTC. Amino acids: CASSLTGTPTYEQYF. The full variable domain, with the rest looked up from reference TRBV5-1 and TRBJ2-7, is KAGVTQTPRYLIKTRGQQVTLSCSPISGHRSVSWYQQTPGQGLQFLFEYFSETQRNKGNFPGRFSGRQFSNSRSEMNVSTLELGDSALYLCASSLTGTPTYEQYFGPGTRLTVT.